The clone carrying this T cell receptor beta chain was observed a few times. TCRdb re-called the 5' RACE reads through MiXCR, storing one row per CDR3 protein. Of about 720,000 distinct CDR3 sequences listed, roughly 20% are singletons. This specimen comes from a study of identical twins. The same sample was also used in a study of T cells expressing NK-cell markers.

This TCR derives from a young woman in good health. Sequenced input: PBMCs.

This CDR3 is CAWSVHSTTYEQYF. CDR3 coding DNA: TGTGCCTGGAGTGTACACAGCACTACCTACGAGCAGTACTTC. The chain employs TRBV30 and TRBJ2-7; D remains unclear. The CDR3 totals 14 residues. Germline values: CDR1 GTSNPN, CDR2 SVGIG (reference sequence). V was pared by 0 bases and J by 2 bases, with 11 bases between.